The next 28 T cell receptor beta chains were all read from a single sample in a study of blood T cell repertoires in COVID-19. The data were produced by immunoSEQ multiplex PCR, yet TCRdb's version contains in-frame clones alone and is incomplete. The sample records more than 70,000 clones, approximately 90% being singletons. The sequencing input was peripheral blood. The receptors here all came from a woman aged 18-29 years with acute or convalescent COVID-19.

The DNA of the CDR3 is TGTGCCAGCAGTGAAAGGGACAGGCTAAGGGGCTACACCTTC. Translating gives CASSERDRLRGYTF. The rearrangement uses TRBV6-1 and TRBJ1-2; the match to TRBD1 covers 8 bases. After removal of 2 bases from V and 8 bases from J, the junction contained 7 bases not matched to a gene. The length of the CDR3 is 14 residues. Germline-derived CDR1 and CDR2 are MNHNS and SASEGT.

The V call is TRBV4-3, the J call TRBJ1-3; D might be TRBD1 (6 bases). Trimming cost V 4 bases and J 4 bases, with 8 bases left between them. This CDR3 is built from 13 residues. CDR1 is LGHNA, CDR2 YSLEER, per germline. CDR3 in DNA: TGCGCCAGCAGCCCGGGACAAGGAAACACCATATATTTT. Translating it yields CASSPGQGNTIYF.

The chain couples TRBV18 to TRBJ2-7, with D unresolved. The CDR3 covers 13 residues. Trimming left V 4 bases short and J 3 bases short, with 10 bases between. CDR1 is KGHSH, CDR2 LQKENI, per germline. The CDR3 region has the DNA TGTGCCAGCTCACTACAACAGTACTACGAGCAGTACTTC. It is translated as CASSLQQYYEQYF.

This chain uses TRBV5-5 with TRBJ2-7; D unclear. CDR3 length: 12 residues. Per germline, CDR1 SGHKS and CDR2 YYEKEE (reference sequence). Trimming stripped 3 bases from V and 3 bases from J, with 7 bases between. CDR3 protein: CASSSLDYEQYF. CDR3 nucleotides: TGTGCCAGCAGCTCACTCGACTACGAGCAGTACTTC.

The J gene is TRBJ2-7, the V gene TRBV27; TRBD1 matches 8 bases. Germline V gene lookup returns CDR1 MNHEY and CDR2 SMNVEV (reference sequence). With 5 bases clipped from V and 1 base from J, the junction kept 10 bases outside the gene matches. This CDR3 contains 16 residues. DNA for the CDR3: TGTGCCAGCAGTCCACTCTACAGGGGGACTTCCTACGAGCAGTACTTC. Its protein product is CASSPLYRGTSYEQYF.

This chain uses TRBV6-1 with TRBJ1-5; a possible D gene is TRBD1 (5 bases). The CDR3 contains 17 residues. V lost 0 bases, J lost 0 bases, and 12 bases lay in between. CDR1 is MNHNS, CDR2 SASEGT, per germline. The CDR3 region is CASSEAGGLYSNQPQHF. The CDR3 nucleotides are TGTGCCAGCAGTGAAGCGGGGGGACTTTATAGCAATCAGCCCCAGCATTTT.

The genes are TRBV12-3 or TRBV12-4 and TRBJ1-1; D might be TRBD1 (5 bases). Trimming took off 1 base at V and 5 bases at J, with 5 bases between the two ends. The CDR3 loop spans 12 amino acids. CDR3 nucleotide sequence: TGTGCCAGCAGTTTAGGACAGACTGAAGCTTTCTTT. Translating gives CASSLGQTEAFF.

This chain joins TRBV7-9 and TRBJ2-2, with D hard to call. The CDR3 covers 16 residues. Trimming cost V 4 bases and J 0 bases, with 12 bases left between them. CDR1 and CDR2 from the germline V gene are SEHNR and FQNEAQ (reference sequence). The CDR3 DNA reads TGTGCCAGCAGCTCGCTGCTAGACTCGAACACCGGGGAGCTGTTTTTT. Its protein product is CASSSLLDSNTGELFF.

The V and J genes are TRBV7-9 and TRBJ1-4, with a tentative D call TRBD1 (6 bases). CDR1 is SEHNR, CDR2 FQNEAQ, per germline (reference sequence). The CDR3 contains 16 residues. V was clipped by 4 bases and J by 2 bases, with 14 bases between them. This CDR3 is CASSSDTGSTNEKLFF. The CDR3 bases are TGTGCCAGCAGCTCAGACACAGGGTCGACTAATGAAAAACTGTTTTTT.

The chain is built from TRBV28 and TRBJ1-5, with TRBD1 matching over 10 bases. Trimming took 5 bases from V and 4 from J; bases not matched to a gene: 11. Germline CDR1 reads MDHEN; CDR2 reads SYDVKM. This CDR3 is built from 17 residues. CDR3 nucleotide sequence: TGTGCCAGCAGTGGCCTTAGGACAGGGGGACGGAATCAGCCCCAGCATTTT. Translated, it gives CASSGLRTGGRNQPQHF.

This clone was recorded a few times. The chain joins TRBV3-1 (or the pseudogene TRBV3-2) to TRBJ2-4, with TRBD1 matching over 8 bases. Losses at the gene ends were 1 base for V and 6 bases for J; bases not matched to a gene: 5. Looked up from germline, CDR1 is LGHDT and CDR2 is YNNKEL (reference sequence). The CDR3 is 15 amino acids. Here the CDR3 reads CASSQGLQGVNIQYF. The CDR3 DNA reads TGTGCCAGCAGCCAAGGTTTACAGGGGGTAAACATTCAGTACTTC.

J is TRBJ2-5 and V is TRBV9; TRBD2 aligns across 8 bases. J lost 2 bases, V lost 2 bases, and 8 bases had no gene match. Looked up from germline, CDR1 is SGDLS and CDR2 is YYNGEE. The CDR3 consists of 16 residues. The CDR3 bases are TGTGCCAGCAGCGTGGTTAGTAGCGGGGCTCAAGAGACCCAGTACTTC. Encoded protein: CASSVVSSGAQETQYF.

This clone has more than one count but fewer than ten. This chain connects TRBV2 to TRBJ1-5, with D tentatively TRBD1 (6 bases). Trimming left V 3 bases short and J 6 bases short, with 18 bases between. This CDR3 spans 16 amino acids. The germline gives CDR1 SNHLY, CDR2 FYNNEI. The CDR3 nucleotides read TGTGCCAGCAGTGATCCTAGGCGGGGGGCAGGTCAGCCCCAGCATTTT. Amino acids: CASSDPRRGAGQPQHF.

This clone was found once. The chain carries TRBV6-5 and TRBJ1-2, with 8 bases that match TRBD1. Germline V lookup: CDR1 MNHEY, CDR2 SVGAGI. Trimming at V came to 5 bases and at J to 6 bases, leaving 5 bases not matched to a gene. The CDR3 has 13 amino acids. The CDR3 sequence is CASSNDRGDGYTF. The CDR3 DNA sequence: TGTGCCAGCAGTAACGACAGGGGTGATGGCTACACCTTC.

The chain couples TRBV7-9 to TRBJ1-1, with 8 positions matching TRBD1. J lost 5 bases, V lost 4 bases, and 3 bases had no gene match. Germline CDR1 reads SEHNR; CDR2 reads FQNEAQ (reference sequence). CDR3 length: 13 amino acids. This CDR3 is CASSSYRGTEAFF. The CDR3 DNA reads as TGTGCCAGCAGCTCCTACAGGGGGACTGAAGCTTTCTTT.

The chain carries TRBV12-5 and TRBJ1-1; maybe TRBD1 (5 bases). V was trimmed by 6 bases and J by 0 bases, leaving 8 bases between them. The CDR3 is 13 amino acids. CDR1 and CDR2 from the germline V gene are LGHNT and FRNRAP. CDR3 DNA sequence: TGTGCTAGTGGCCGGGGGGTGAACACTGAAGCTTTCTTT. It is translated as CASGRGVNTEAFF.

The CDR3 sequence: CASSIQPGGSGYGYTF. The DNA for the CDR3 is TGTGCCAGTAGTATTCAACCAGGGGGTAGTGGCTATGGCTACACCTTC. The chain recombines TRBV19 with TRBJ1-2; 7 bases match TRBD1. V shed 3 bases, J shed 4 bases, and the junction held 11 bases outside the gene matches. Germline CDR1 is LNHDA and CDR2 is SQIVND (reference sequence). The CDR3 consists of 16 residues.

The J gene is TRBJ2-3, the V gene TRBV5-1; 8 bases agree with TRBD1. The V gene end was trimmed by 3 bases and the J gene end by 2 bases; junction bases not matched to a gene: 8. CDR1 SGHRS and CDR2 YFSETQ come from the germline V gene. This CDR3 is built from 16 residues. DNA for the CDR3: TGCGCCAGCAGCTACTCGACAGGGGACGCCACAGATACGCAGTATTTT. Residues: CASSYSTGDATDTQYF.

V and J are TRBV3-1 (or the pseudogene TRBV3-2) and TRBJ2-3; the match to TRBD1 covers 7 bases. The CDR3 contains 14 residues. The junction had 7 bases not matched to a gene; V was cut back by 8 bases and J by 2 bases. Germline CDR1 and CDR2: LGHDT and YNNKEL (reference sequence). This chain's CDR3 is CASLTGHFTDTQYF. The CDR3 DNA sequence: TGTGCCAGCTTGACAGGGCACTTCACAGATACGCAGTATTTT.

The chain recombines TRBV28 with TRBJ1-1; D gene uncertain. Trimming stripped 1 base from V and 0 bases from J, with 9 bases between. This CDR3 has 15 amino acids. Germline values: CDR1 MDHEN, CDR2 SYDVKM. CDR3 DNA sequence: TGTGCCAGCAGTTTATACGGCGGGGTGAACACTGAAGCTTTCTTT. Protein product: CASSLYGGVNTEAFF.

This CDR3 is CASSVVGARTDTQYF. CDR3 coding DNA: TGTGCCAGCAGTGTTGTTGGGGCCCGCACAGATACGCAGTATTTT. The chain links TRBV2 to TRBJ2-3; maybe TRBD1 (5 bases). CDR1 SNHLY and CDR2 FYNNEI come from the germline V gene. Trimming shortened V by 4 bases and J by 1 base, and 12 bases separated the two germline ends. The CDR3 is 15 residues long.

The chain links TRBV20-1 to TRBJ2-2; D remains unclear. V was trimmed by 3 bases and J by 3 bases, leaving 8 bases between them. The CDR3 length is 13 residues. Germline assignment: CDR1 DFQATT and CDR2 SNEGSKA (reference sequence). CDR3 protein: CSASTSYTGELFF. For the CDR3, the DNA is TGCAGTGCTAGTACCAGTTACACCGGGGAGCTGTTTTTT.

The sample holds one count of this clone. The chain carries TRBV7-8 and TRBJ2-5; 8 positions match TRBD1. The CDR3 runs to 14 residues. Germline lookup yields CDR1 SGHVS and CDR2 FQNEAQ. Trimming removed 5 bases from V and 2 bases from J; junction bases left unmatched: 4. CDR3 sequence: CASSPDRAQETQYF. CDR3 coding DNA: TGTGCCAGCAGCCCGGACAGGGCTCAAGAGACCCAGTACTTC.

The chain has TRBV3-1 (or the pseudogene TRBV3-2) and TRBJ1-6; no clear D gene. V lost 3 bases and J lost 0, with 12 bases in between. The CDR3 runs to 17 residues. CDR1 is LGHDT, CDR2 YNNKEL, per germline (reference sequence). This chain's CDR3 is CASSHPRPSSYNSPLHF. CDR3 sequence (DNA): TGTGCCAGCAGCCATCCCCGCCCGAGCTCCTATAATTCACCCCTCCACTTT.

The chain is built from TRBV18 and TRBJ2-1; 12 positions agree with TRBD1. V shed 2 bases, J shed 7 bases, and the junction held 3 bases outside the gene matches. Per the germline V gene, CDR1 is KGHSH and CDR2 is LQKENI. There are 15 residues in the CDR3. The CDR3: CASSPGTGGLNEQFF. The CDR3 DNA sequence: TGTGCCAGCTCACCAGGGACAGGGGGCTTGAATGAGCAGTTCTTC. Full variable domain (outside the CDR3, taken from reference TRBV18 and TRBJ2-1): NAGVMQNPRHLVRRRGQEARLRCSPMKGHSHVYWYRQLPEEGLKFMVYLQKENIIDESGMPKERFSAEFPKEGPSILRIQQVVRGDSAAYFCASSPGTGGLNEQFFGPGTRLTVL.

The V call is TRBV28, the J call TRBJ1-2; possibly TRBD1 for D (6 bases). Trimming pared 7 bases from V and 4 bases from J, leaving 16 bases between. CDR3 length: 14 amino acids. The V gene's germline CDR1 is MDHEN and CDR2 SYDVKM. This CDR3 is CASTSQGVTYGYTF. The DNA of the CDR3 is TGTGCCAGCACCTCACAGGGTGTCACCTATGGCTACACCTTC.

The V call is TRBV24-1, the J call TRBJ1-6; 7 nucleotides align to TRBD1. Unmatched junction bases numbered 2, after V lost 1 base and J lost 3 bases. Per germline, CDR1 KGHDR and CDR2 SFDVKD. The CDR3 contains 16 residues. Here the CDR3 reads CATSDFTGDYNSPLHF. CDR3 coding DNA: TGTGCCACCAGTGATTTTACAGGGGACTATAATTCACCCCTCCACTTT.

The J gene is TRBJ2-7, the V gene TRBV18, with 10 positions matching TRBD1. Germline V lookup: CDR1 KGHSH, CDR2 LQKENI. The junction had 14 bases not matched to a gene; V was cut back by 5 bases and J by 10 bases. The CDR3 spans 15 residues. CDR3 amino acids: CASSIRQGASQDQYF. In DNA form, the CDR3 reads TGTGCCAGCTCAATTCGACAGGGGGCTAGCCAAGATCAGTACTTC.